This entry lists 7 T cell receptor beta chains sequenced from one sample in a study of shared clonotypes between healthy human individuals. Sequenced by immunoSEQ multiplex PCR; TCRdb stores in-frame clones only, minus some. The repertoire holds about 1.5 million clones, more than 95% seen once, with more than 0.9% in the top ten. Sequencing was carried out using naive CD4+ T cells sorted from blood. Indicated subset: CD45RA+ positively selected. Every receptor here comes from a man under 40 in good health.

V and J are TRBV7-3 and TRBJ2-7; 13 bases fit TRBD2. V shed 4 bases and J 5 bases; nucleotides not matched to a gene: 5. The V gene's germline CDR1 is SGHTA and CDR2 FQGTGA. The CDR3 totals 15 residues. In DNA, the CDR3 is TGTGCCAGCAGCTCGGGACTAGCGGGATACCACGAGCAGTACTTC. As protein: CASSSGLAGYHEQYF.

V is TRBV28 and J is TRBJ1-2; D ambiguous. CDR1 MDHEN and CDR2 SYDVKM come from the germline V gene. Trimming shortened V by 7 bases and J by 2 bases, and 20 bases separated the two germline ends. The CDR3 runs to 16 residues. CDR3 residues: CASNTPLTRPNYGYTF. Here the CDR3 DNA reads TGTGCCAGCAATACCCCCTTGACCAGACCGAACTATGGCTACACCTTC.

J is TRBJ1-1 and V is TRBV30; D possibly corresponds to TRBD1 (6 bases). The length of the CDR3 is 10 residues. The V gene's germline CDR1 is GTSNPN and CDR2 SVGIG (reference sequence). V lost 5 bases, J lost 10 bases, and 11 bases lay in between. CDR3 residues: CAWGGGRAFF. CDR3 sequence (DNA): TGTGCCTGGGGAGGGGGGAGAGCTTTCTTT.

The J gene is TRBJ1-4, the V gene TRBV30; no clear D. Germline CDR1 and CDR2: GTSNPN and SVGIG (reference sequence). The germline V and J ends were trimmed by 0 bases and 13 bases, with 9 bases remaining between them. The CDR3 loop spans 11 amino acids. The CDR3 bases are TGTGCCTGGAGTGTTGCCGGTCGACTGTTTTTT. Protein sequence: CAWSVAGRLFF.

As DNA, the CDR3 is TGTGCATCCTCGGGTGGCTCGACTTCTGGGGCCAACGTCCTGACTTTC. Translated: CASSGGSTSGANVLTF. V and J are TRBV30 and TRBJ2-6, with D unclear. The CDR3 is made up of 16 amino acids. The germline gives CDR1 GTSNPN, CDR2 SVGIG (reference sequence).

The rearrangement links TRBV27 to TRBJ2-4; the match to TRBD1 covers 10 bases. Germline V gene sequence: CDR1 MNHEY, CDR2 SMNVEV (reference sequence). Trimming cost V 3 bases and J 2 bases; bases outside gene matches: 10. This CDR3 is built from 18 residues. DNA for the CDR3: TGTGCCAGCAGTTTGTGGACAGGGGGGCTGCAGCCCAAAAACATTCAGTACTTC. Translation gives CASSLWTGGLQPKNIQYF.

With regard to this clone: Other DNA sequences from this sample encode an identical CDR3 as well. The rearrangement joins TRBV5-1 to TRBJ2-5; D is unclear. The V and J ends lost 0 bases and 5 bases respectively, with 5 bases between them. This CDR3 contains 12 residues. The germline gives CDR1 SGHRS, CDR2 YFSETQ. Written as DNA, the CDR3 is TGCGCCAGCAGCTTGGCTCTGGAGACCCAGTACTTC. It codes for CASSLALETQYF.